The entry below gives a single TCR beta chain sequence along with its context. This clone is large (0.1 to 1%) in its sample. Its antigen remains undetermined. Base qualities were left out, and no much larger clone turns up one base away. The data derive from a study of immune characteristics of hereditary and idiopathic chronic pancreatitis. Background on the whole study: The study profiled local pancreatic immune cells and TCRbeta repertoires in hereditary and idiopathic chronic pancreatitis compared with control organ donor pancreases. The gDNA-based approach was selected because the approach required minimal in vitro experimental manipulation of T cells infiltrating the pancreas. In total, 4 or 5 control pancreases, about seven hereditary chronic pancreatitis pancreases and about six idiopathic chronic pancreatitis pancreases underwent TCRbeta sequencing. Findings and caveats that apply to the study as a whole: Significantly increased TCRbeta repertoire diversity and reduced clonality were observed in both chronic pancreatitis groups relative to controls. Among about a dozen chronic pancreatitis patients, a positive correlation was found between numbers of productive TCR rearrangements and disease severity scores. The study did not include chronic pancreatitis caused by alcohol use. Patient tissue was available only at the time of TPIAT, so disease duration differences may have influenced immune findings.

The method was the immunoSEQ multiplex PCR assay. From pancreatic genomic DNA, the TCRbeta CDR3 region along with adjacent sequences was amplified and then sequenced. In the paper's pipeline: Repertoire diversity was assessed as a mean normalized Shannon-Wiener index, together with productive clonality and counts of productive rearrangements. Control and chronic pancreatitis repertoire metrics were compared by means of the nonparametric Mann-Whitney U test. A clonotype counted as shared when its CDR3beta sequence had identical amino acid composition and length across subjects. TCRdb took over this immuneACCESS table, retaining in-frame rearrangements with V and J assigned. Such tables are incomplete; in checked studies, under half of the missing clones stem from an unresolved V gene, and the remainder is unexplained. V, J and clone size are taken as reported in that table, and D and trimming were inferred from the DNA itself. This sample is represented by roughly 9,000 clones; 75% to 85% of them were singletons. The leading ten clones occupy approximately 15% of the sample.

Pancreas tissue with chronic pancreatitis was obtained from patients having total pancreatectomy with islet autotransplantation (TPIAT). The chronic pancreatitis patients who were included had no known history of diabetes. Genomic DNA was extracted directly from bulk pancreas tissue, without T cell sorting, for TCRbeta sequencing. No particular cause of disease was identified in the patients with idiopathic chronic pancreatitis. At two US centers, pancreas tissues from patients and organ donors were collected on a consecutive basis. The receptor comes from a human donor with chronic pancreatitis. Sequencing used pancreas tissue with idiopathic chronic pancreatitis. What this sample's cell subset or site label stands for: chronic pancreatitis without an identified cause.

The DNA sequence is TGCGCCAGCAGCCAAGATTTCCCGCTATCGAGCTCTGGAAACACCATATATTTT. Protein translation: CASSQDFPLSSSGNTIYF. The chain employs TRBV4-1 and TRBJ1-3, with the D segment identity uncertain. V and J lose 0 bases and 0 bases, and a span of 15 bases separates them. For CDR1 and CDR2, the germline V gene lists MGHRA and YSYEKL. Including the terminal cysteine and phenylalanine, the CDR3 comprises 18 residues. The DNA shown is the 54-base CDR3, in frame from base 1.